The 25 T cell receptor beta chains listed next were all sequenced from one sample in a study of T cells expressing NK-cell markers. TCRdb reprocessed the 5' RACE reads and stores each CDR3 protein as one record, lacking DNA. The sample has 300,000 to 500,000 distinct CDR3 sequences, and its top ten clones hold around 10%. Sequenced material: blood T cells: a sorted CD56 or NKG2C T cell subset, CD4+ or CD8+ T cells, or bulk PBMC T cells (not recorded which). All receptors come from a woman between 45 and 60 years old in good health.

This CDR3 reads CASSSEPGTGSGYTF. V gene TRBV5-1 combines with J gene TRBJ1-2; absent DNA, TCRdb's TRBD1 call cannot be checked. Germline V gene data show CDR1 as SGHRS and CDR2 as YFSETQ. This CDR3 has 15 residues.

This chain uses TRBV6-2 or TRBV6-3 with TRBJ1-1; absent DNA, TCRdb's TRBD1 call cannot be checked. The CDR3 covers 14 residues. Germline values: CDR1 MNHEY, CDR2 SVGEGT. CDR3 sequence reads: CASSQDSMNTEAFF.

The chain links TRBV6-2 or TRBV6-3 to TRBJ2-1; TCRdb proposes TRBD2, but this gene call is untestable without DNA. This CDR3 spans 19 amino acids. Germline V gene data show CDR1 as MNHEY and CDR2 as SVGEGT. The CDR3 reads CASSYLIGAGVSSYNEQFF.

Here the CDR3 reads CASSRSGRAYNEQFF. The chain carries TRBV4-1 and TRBJ2-1; the D gene TCRdb calls, TRBD2, cannot be checked with no DNA. The CDR3 is 15 residues long. Germline CDR1 and CDR2: MGHRA and YSYEKL.

CDR3 in amino acids: CASSGTQGYGYTF. This chain links TRBV3-1 with TRBJ1-2; TCRdb gives TRBD1 as the D gene, but with no DNA this cannot be confirmed. The CDR3 is 13 amino acids. Germline loops: CDR1 LGHDT, CDR2 YNNKEL (reference sequence).

This chain connects TRBV5-1 to TRBJ2-7; with no DNA, the TCRdb D assignment of TRBD2 cannot be verified. The CDR3 sequence is 16 residues long. CDR1 SGHRS and CDR2 YFSETQ come from the germline V gene. CDR3: CASSPYIAGNTYEQYF.

The gene calls are TRBV10-3 and TRBJ2-1. This CDR3 has 11 residues. Germline-derived CDR1 and CDR2 are ENHRY and SYGVKD. CDR3: CAISPDTEQFF.

The chain carries TRBV5-1 and TRBJ2-2. Looked up from germline, CDR1 is SGHRS and CDR2 is YFSETQ. CDR3 length: 17 amino acids. CDR3 loop: CASSAASRGLSTGELFF.

This chain connects TRBV7-9 to TRBJ2-1. Germline V CDR1 and CDR2: SEHNR, FQNEAQ (reference sequence). The CDR3 contains 14 residues. CDR3 in amino acids: CASSQSRSYNEQFF.

The chain carries TRBV6-6 and TRBJ2-1; TCRdb's assignment of TRBD2 cannot be checked, as there is no DNA. The CDR3 spans 20 residues. Germline CDR1 reads MNHNY; CDR2 reads SVGAGI (reference sequence). The CDR3 is CASSYSPGLAGGSSYNEQFF.

The V and J genes are TRBV4-1 and TRBJ2-7. Germline CDR1 MGHRA, CDR2 YSYEKL. The CDR3 is 13 amino acids. The CDR3 here is CASSPDRSYEQYF.

The chain employs TRBV20-1 and TRBJ2-3; TCRdb picks TRBD2, but there is no DNA to check that call. The germline V gene encodes CDR1 DFQATT and CDR2 SNEGSKA (reference sequence). The CDR3 contains 15 residues. This CDR3 is CSARISGSGLIKQYF.

V and J are TRBV14 and TRBJ2-1. Germline V lookup: CDR1 SGHDN, CDR2 FVKESK. The CDR3 runs 12 residues. The CDR3 loop reads CASAPRSNEQFF.

The chain couples TRBV4-1 to TRBJ1-2. The CDR3 spans 14 residues. Germline-derived CDR1 and CDR2 are MGHRA and YSYEKL. The CDR3 reads CASSQEQVRYGYTF.

The chain couples TRBV15 to TRBJ1-4. The CDR3 length is 13 residues. Germline V gives CDR1 LNHNV, CDR2 YYDKDF (reference sequence). This CDR3 is CATSRGTNEKLFF.

The chain couples TRBV20-1 to TRBJ2-3; the D gene TCRdb calls, TRBD2, cannot be checked with no DNA. Germline V CDR1 and CDR2: DFQATT, SNEGSKA (reference sequence). CDR3 length: 13 amino acids. CDR3 protein: CSASLIAGGQQYF.

The chain employs TRBV5-1 and TRBJ2-5; TCRdb proposes TRBD1, but this gene call is untestable without DNA. CDR1 and CDR2 (germline): SGHRS, YFSETQ. This CDR3 is 15 amino acids long. CDR3 loop: CASSLAGTAGETQYF.

CDR3 region: CASSQEVTHGAYEQYF. The chain has TRBV4-1 and TRBJ2-7; the TCRdb D gene call, TRBD1, has no DNA to confirm it. The CDR3 runs 16 residues. Germline CDR1 MGHRA, CDR2 YSYEKL.

J is TRBJ2-1 and V is TRBV18; TCRdb designates TRBD1, a call that cannot be tested without DNA. CDR3 length: 17 amino acids. Germline loops: CDR1 KGHSH, CDR2 LQKENI. The CDR3 loop reads CASSPQTPGTGGNEQFF. Supplemented by reference TRBV18 and TRBJ2-1, the full variable domain reads NAGVMQNPRHLVRRRGQEARLRCSPMKGHSHVYWYRQLPEEGLKFMVYLQKENIIDESGMPKERFSAEFPKEGPSILRIQQVVRGDSAAYFCASSPQTPGTGGNEQFFGPGTRLTVL.

This rearrangement joins TRBV7-8 to TRBJ1-1; TCRdb designates TRBD1, a call that cannot be tested without DNA. The CDR3 extends over 17 amino acids. Germline V gene sequence: CDR1 SGHVS, CDR2 FQNEAQ. CDR3 region: CASSLYRVPTRYTEAFF.

The chain uses TRBV6-4 and TRBJ2-3. CDR1 and CDR2 (germline): MRHNA, SNTAGT. This CDR3 spans 16 amino acids. The CDR3: CASSYVGGLGTDTQYF.

This chain links TRBV2 with TRBJ2-1; TCRdb names TRBD1, which stays unverified in the absence of DNA. The CDR3 length is 11 residues. Germline V gene lookup returns CDR1 SNHLY and CDR2 FYNNEI. The CDR3 protein is CASDVPGEQFF. Full variable domain (outside the CDR3, taken from reference TRBV2 and TRBJ2-1): EPEVTQTPSHQVTQMGQEVILRCVPISNHLYFYWYRQILGQKVEFLVSFYNNEISEKSEIFDDQFSVERPDGSNFTLKIRSTKLEDSAMYFCASDVPGEQFFGPGTRLTVL.

The J gene is TRBJ2-1, the V gene TRBV29-1; TCRdb indicates TRBD2, and absent DNA this call remains unverified. The germline V gene has CDR1 SQVTM and CDR2 ANQGSEA. The CDR3 runs to 14 residues. The CDR3: CSVIAVISYNEQFF.

The chain couples TRBV12-3 or TRBV12-4 to TRBJ2-1; TCRdb picks TRBD2, but there is no DNA to check that call. This CDR3 comprises 19 residues. CDR3 residues: CASSLRLAGGISSYNEQFF.

CDR3 sequence reads: CASSSPLGRVGYTF. The chain carries TRBV5-6 and TRBJ1-2. This CDR3 contains 14 residues. The germline V gene has CDR1 SGHDT and CDR2 YYEEEE.